Each of the 19 T cell receptor beta chains below was sequenced from the same sample in a study of graft-versus-host responses after intestinal transplantation. These receptors have no known antigen. Sequenced by immunoSEQ multiplex PCR; TCRdb stores in-frame clones only, minus some. Found here are more than 95,000 clones, around nine tenths of them singletons; the top ten hold roughly 0.17%. Sample: unstimulated CD4+ T cells sorted from spleen or lymph node cells, taken before intestinal transplant. The receptors derive from a human donor who received an intestinal transplant.

The rearrangement joins TRBV5-1 to TRBJ1-1, with D uncertain. The CDR3 is 17 residues long. Germline lookup yields CDR1 SGHRS and CDR2 YFSETQ. V lost 4 bases, J lost 2 bases, and 21 bases lay in between. The CDR3 here is CASSRHLPGEKNTEAFF. The CDR3 nucleotides are TGCGCCAGCAGCCGCCACCTACCGGGAGAGAAAAACACTGAAGCTTTCTTT.

In its sample, this clone was seen once. This chain links TRBV30 with TRBJ1-1, with TRBD1 matching 8 bases. V was pared by 4 bases and J by 3 bases, with 4 bases of the junction left unmatched. The CDR3 extends over 13 amino acids. Germline CDR1 and CDR2: GTSNPN and SVGIG (reference sequence). The CDR3 sequence is CAWIRQGYTEAFF. The DNA of the CDR3 is TGTGCCTGGATTCGACAGGGGTACACTGAAGCTTTCTTT.

CDR3 loop: CASSVGGANNEQFF. The CDR3 coding sequence is TGTGCCAGCAGCGTGGGAGGCGCTAACAATGAGCAGTTCTTC. The gene calls are TRBV9 and TRBJ2-1; maybe TRBD2 (6 bases). This CDR3 region has 14 residues. Germline assignment: CDR1 SGDLS and CDR2 YYNGEE. Trimming shortened V by 2 bases and J by 5 bases, and 11 bases separated the two germline ends.

V is TRBV4-3 and J is TRBJ2-1, with D unresolved. Germline CDR1 LGHNA, CDR2 YSLEER. Trimming took 0 bases from V and 7 from J, leaving 7 bases between them. This CDR3 is 13 amino acids long. The CDR3 spells CASSQDRFNEQFF. In DNA form, the CDR3 reads TGCGCCAGCAGCCAAGATCGGTTTAATGAGCAGTTCTTC.

In its sample, this clone was seen once. V and J are TRBV15 and TRBJ1-3, with D hard to call. The CDR3 contains 13 residues. Per the germline V gene, CDR1 is LNHNV and CDR2 is YYDKDF (reference sequence). The germline V and J ends were trimmed by 6 bases and 2 bases, with 8 bases remaining between them. CDR3 DNA sequence: TGTGCCACCAGGCCGGGTCCTGGAAACACCATATATTTT. Translation: CATRPGPGNTIYF.

V and J are TRBV27 and TRBJ2-7; 14 positions agree with TRBD2. The germline CDR1 and CDR2 sequences are MNHEY and SMNVEV (reference sequence). With 3 bases clipped from V and 0 bases from J, the junction kept 13 bases outside the gene matches. The length of the CDR3 is 20 residues. Written as DNA, the CDR3 is TGTGCCAGCAGTTTTGACCCGGGACTAGCGGGGGATTCTAGCTCCTACGAGCAGTACTTC. It translates to CASSFDPGLAGDSSSYEQYF.

The chain links TRBV10-1 to TRBJ1-1; no clear D gene. Trimming shortened V by 7 bases and J by 2 bases, and 11 bases separated the two germline ends. Germline V CDR1 and CDR2: WNHNN, SYGVQD (reference sequence). CDR3 size: 13 residues. CDR3 sequence reads: CASTSSRNTEAFF. The DNA of the CDR3 is TGCGCCAGCACCTCGAGTCGCAACACTGAAGCTTTCTTT.

In its sample, this clone was seen a few times. CDR3 coding DNA: TGTGCCAGCAGCCCCGACAGGGCCAGGGCCCATGAAAAACTGTTTTTT. It is translated as CASSPDRARAHEKLFF. The chain couples TRBV6-6 to TRBJ1-4, with 7 bases lining up with TRBD1. This CDR3 region has 16 residues. Germline V gene data show CDR1 as MNHNY and CDR2 as SVGAGI (reference sequence). V lost 6 bases, J lost 6 bases, and 13 bases stayed unmatched.

The rearrangement joins TRBV15 to TRBJ2-3; the match to TRBD2 covers 7 bases. The V gene's germline CDR1 is LNHNV and CDR2 YYDKDF (reference sequence). The CDR3 runs to 19 residues. V gave up 1 base and J gave up 0 bases; unmatched junction bases: 13. The CDR3 protein is CATSRGGTTLAGSTDTQYF. The CDR3 DNA is TGTGCCACCAGCAGAGGGGGTACTACCTTAGCGGGTAGCACAGATACGCAGTATTTT.

V gene TRBV4-2 combines with J gene TRBJ1-2, with TRBD1 matching over 8 bases. The CDR3 runs 16 residues. CDR1 is LGHNA and CDR2 is YNFKEQ in the germline V gene. The ends lost 4 bases at V and 2 bases at J; junction bases unmatched: 9. CDR3 coding DNA: TGTGCCAGCAGCCCGGTGGGGACAGGCTCCAACTATGGCTACACCTTC. It encodes CASSPVGTGSNYGYTF.

The chain links TRBV2 to TRBJ2-1, with TRBD2 matching 8 bases. The CDR3 is 14 residues long. V lost 6 bases to trimming and J lost 3 bases; unmatched junction nucleotides: 4. Germline V gives CDR1 SNHLY, CDR2 FYNNEI. This chain's CDR3 is CASRTGGIYNEQFF. The CDR3 DNA reads TGTGCCAGCAGGACGGGAGGGATCTACAATGAGCAGTTCTTC.

J is TRBJ1-4 and V is TRBV6-6, with D unresolved. V was shortened by 2 bases and J by 11 bases, with 18 bases between the two germline ends. Germline V CDR1 and CDR2: MNHNY, SVGAGI (reference sequence). The CDR3 runs 15 residues. CDR3 bases: TGTGCCAGCAGTTACGAACCAGATCTCCGCGGCAAACTGTTTTTT. Translation: CASSYEPDLRGKLFF.

The chain joins TRBV11-2 to TRBJ2-1; 7 bases line up with TRBD2. Germline CDR1 reads SGHAT; CDR2 reads FQNNGV. The CDR3 has 16 residues. J gave up 7 bases and V 6 bases, and 15 bases lay outside the gene matches. CDR3 nucleotides: TGTGCCAGCAGGAACCTCGGGACTATGAGAAGGAATGAGCAGTTCTTC. Residues: CASRNLGTMRRNEQFF.

This chain uses TRBV5-1 with TRBJ2-2, with TRBD1 identical over 8 bases. The J segment lost 7 bases and the V segment lost 1 base, leaving 6 bases of the junction unmatched. Per germline, CDR1 SGHRS and CDR2 YFSETQ. The CDR3 sequence is 15 residues long. This chain's CDR3 is CASSLRQGASGELFF. CDR3 DNA sequence: TGCGCCAGCAGCTTGCGGCAGGGGGCCAGCGGGGAGCTGTTTTTT.

The V and J genes are TRBV4-1 and TRBJ2-7; 11 bases are shared with TRBD2. This CDR3 is 17 amino acids long. V was pared by 2 bases and J by 2 bases, with 8 bases of the junction left unmatched. Germline V gene sequence: CDR1 MGHRA, CDR2 YSYEKL. CDR3 protein: CASSQTASGGSTYEQYF. CDR3 in DNA: TGCGCCAGCAGCCAAACAGCTAGCGGGGGGTCTACCTACGAGCAGTACTTC.

The chain links TRBV30 to TRBJ2-5, with 8 positions matching TRBD2. The CDR3 sequence is 15 residues long. Germline V gives CDR1 GTSNPN, CDR2 SVGIG (reference sequence). The V gene end was trimmed by 3 bases and the J gene end by 5 bases; junction bases not matched to a gene: 11. This CDR3 is CAWRLNSGMGETQYF. The CDR3, as DNA: TGTGCCTGGAGACTAAATAGCGGGATGGGTGAGACCCAGTACTTC.

This chain connects TRBV6-6 to TRBJ2-5, with D possibly matching TRBD2 (6 bases). V was trimmed by 6 bases and J by 6 bases, leaving 17 bases between them. CDR3 size: 14 residues. From germline, CDR1 is MNHNY and CDR2 SVGAGI (reference sequence). The CDR3 nucleotides are TGTGCCAGCAGATCGGAGGGAGAGACGAAGACCCAGTACTTC. This codes for CASRSEGETKTQYF.

The chain combines TRBV18 with TRBJ1-5; D remains ambiguous. Germline CDR1 reads KGHSH; CDR2 reads LQKENI. The CDR3 runs 15 residues. V was clipped by 3 bases and J by 0 bases, with 9 bases between them. The CDR3 sequence is CASSPEPGSNQPQHF. The CDR3 nucleotides read TGTGCCAGCTCACCCGAACCCGGTAGCAATCAGCCCCAGCATTTT.

The V call is TRBV6-1, the J call TRBJ1-2; TRBD1 aligns across 8 bases. The CDR3 length is 14 residues. Trimming removed 4 bases from V and 5 bases from J; junction bases left unmatched: 6. CDR1 and CDR2 from the germline V gene are MNHNS and SASEGT. This CDR3 reads CASSADRGGYGYTF. The CDR3 DNA is TGTGCCAGCAGTGCTGACAGGGGCGGATATGGCTACACCTTC.